These 18 T cell receptor beta chains were sequenced from one sample in a study of response to subunit inactivated influenza vaccine. One entry per CDR3 protein, called by TCRdb with MiXCR from the RT-PCR reads. The sample shows around 530,000 distinct CDR3 sequences, 10% to 15% of them seen only once. The material sequenced was PBMCs from blood, taken on the day of vaccination. All receptors derive from a middle-aged man who received an inactivated influenza vaccine.

This clonotype was observed at least ten times. The J gene is TRBJ2-5, the V gene TRBV29-1, with 8 bases matching TRBD2. Germline V gene lookup returns CDR1 SQVTM and CDR2 ANQGSEA. The CDR3 consists of 15 residues. V was pared by 2 bases and J by 4 bases, with 9 bases of the junction left unmatched. The CDR3, as DNA: TGCAGCGTTGAATGGGGACTAGTGATTTCAGAGACCCAGTACTTC. It encodes CSVEWGLVISETQYF.

This chain connects TRBV29-1 to TRBJ2-5, with D possibly being TRBD1 (7 bases). The V gene's germline CDR1 is SQVTM and CDR2 ANQGSEA. The CDR3 covers 14 residues. V lost 5 bases and J 4 bases, leaving 17 bases between the germline ends. The CDR3 here is CSVPRTRGVETQYF. In nucleotides, the CDR3 is TGCAGCGTTCCAAGGACCAGGGGGGTAGAGACCCAGTACTTC.

This clonotype has a handful of counts. CDR3 DNA sequence: TGTGCCAGCAGGATTGGGACAGGGCATACAGATACGCAGTATTTT. Amino acid sequence: CASRIGTGHTDTQYF. The chain carries TRBV9 and TRBJ2-3, with TRBD1 identical over 9 bases. Trimming removed 5 bases from V and 3 bases from J; junction bases left unmatched: 7. Looked up from germline, CDR1 is SGDLS and CDR2 is YYNGEE. CDR3 size: 15 residues.

V gene TRBV12-3 or TRBV12-4 combines with J gene TRBJ2-2; possibly TRBD1 or TRBD2 for D (6 bases each). Trimming removed 6 bases at V and 1 base at J, with 21 bases between. The CDR3 consists of 18 residues. The CDR3 nucleotides read TGTGCCAGCAGCCTCAAGGGGGGAGCGACAGGGAACACCGGGGAGCTGTTTTTT. This gives the protein CASSLKGGATGNTGELFF.

The chain couples TRBV15 to TRBJ1-5, with D perhaps matching TRBD1 (6 bases). Germline CDR1 and CDR2: LNHNV and YYDKDF (reference sequence). The CDR3 sequence is 14 residues long. Trimming removed 3 bases at V and 4 bases at J, with 10 bases between. CDR3 residues: CATSRDSLNQPQHF. Written as DNA, the CDR3 is TGTGCCACCAGCAGGGACAGCCTTAATCAGCCCCAGCATTTT.

The chain has TRBV2 and TRBJ2-7; maybe TRBD1 (6 bases). Germline lookup yields CDR1 SNHLY and CDR2 FYNNEI. The CDR3 spans 14 residues. V gave up 4 bases and J gave up 2 bases, with 12 bases separating them. The CDR3 region is CASSAGQITYEQYF. The CDR3 bases are TGTGCCAGCAGTGCGGGACAAATAACCTACGAGCAGTACTTC.

This clonotype was detected ten times or more. The V gene is TRBV28, the J gene TRBJ2-3, with a tentative D call TRBD1 (6 bases). CDR3 length: 14 residues. Germline CDR1 and CDR2: MDHEN and SYDVKM. Trimming shortened V by 5 bases and J by 0 bases, and 9 bases separated the two germline ends. The CDR3 DNA reads TGTGCCAGCAGTCCCGACAGGAGCACAGATACGCAGTATTTT. It is translated as CASSPDRSTDTQYF.

This clonotype was seen only a few times. The V call is TRBV12-3 or TRBV12-4, the J call TRBJ1-6; 10 bases are shared with TRBD1. Trimming took 6 bases from V and 2 from J; bases not matched to a gene: 4. The CDR3 spans 16 residues. In DNA, the CDR3 is TGTGCCAGCAGACCCGGGACAGGGGCCTATAATTCACCCCTCCACTTT. Translated: CASRPGTGAYNSPLHF.

The CDR3 coding sequence is TGTGCCACCAGCGATCTAGCGGGGACCCAAGAGACCCAGTACTTC. Protein: CATSDLAGTQETQYF. The chain recombines TRBV24-1 with TRBJ2-5, with TRBD2 matching 9 bases. The CDR3 consists of 15 residues. CDR1 and CDR2 from the germline V gene are KGHDR and SFDVKD. Trimming at V came to 7 bases and at J to 1 base, leaving 6 bases not matched to a gene.

This clonotype was picked up a small number of times. V usage is TRBV6-2 or TRBV6-3 and J usage is TRBJ1-5, with 9 bases that match TRBD1. CDR1 and CDR2 from the germline V gene are MNHEY and SVGEGT. The CDR3 has 15 amino acids. V was pared by 4 bases and J by 11 bases, with 12 bases of the junction left unmatched. The CDR3, as DNA: TGTGCCAGCAGTTCCCCCGGGACAGGGCGGGCGTCCCAGCATTTT. Its protein is CASSSPGTGRASQHF.

The table lists this clonotype with many counts. The rearrangement links TRBV5-1 to TRBJ2-7; possibly TRBD2 for D (5 bases). Germline V gives CDR1 SGHRS, CDR2 YFSETQ. The CDR3 covers 15 residues. Trimming took 5 bases from V and 3 from J, leaving 18 bases between them. The DNA of the CDR3 is TGCGCCAGCAGTCCCTATGGGCAGGAGGACTACGAGCAGTACTTC. As protein: CASSPYGQEDYEQYF.

The sample holds a few counts of this clonotype. The chain couples TRBV28 to TRBJ2-7; D call uncertain. Per the germline V gene, CDR1 is MDHEN and CDR2 is SYDVKM. Trimming stripped 2 bases from V and 6 bases from J, with 20 bases between. CDR3 length: 16 residues. Here the CDR3 reads CASSLRSRGQFLEQYF. CDR3 in DNA: TGTGCCAGCAGTTTACGAAGTCGAGGTCAGTTTCTCGAGCAGTACTTC.

V and J are TRBV12-3 or TRBV12-4 and TRBJ2-1, with a tentative D call TRBD2 (5 bases). V was clipped by 5 bases and J by 4 bases, with 12 bases between them. The CDR3 runs 14 residues. The CDR3 nucleotides are TGTGCCAGCAGTGGACTGATCGGTTACAATGAGCAGTTCTTC. As protein: CASSGLIGYNEQFF.

This clonotype was seen only a few times. The rearrangement uses TRBV6-6 and TRBJ2-3; TRBD2 matches 8 bases. CDR3 length: 13 residues. Looked up from germline, CDR1 is MNHNY and CDR2 is SVGAGI (reference sequence). V lost 7 bases to trimming and J lost 7 bases; unmatched junction nucleotides: 7. As DNA, the CDR3 is TGTGCCAGCAAAACTAGCGGAGAATATACGCAGTATTTT. Translating it yields CASKTSGEYTQYF.

This clonotype was observed many times. The chain uses TRBV4-3 and TRBJ2-1; D gene unclear. This CDR3 comprises 15 residues. V lost 0 bases and J lost 0, with 6 bases in between. Germline values: CDR1 LGHNA, CDR2 YSLEER. This chain's CDR3 is CASSQDYFSYNEQFF. CDR3 sequence (DNA): TGCGCCAGCAGCCAAGATTATTTCTCCTACAATGAGCAGTTCTTC.

This clonotype was observed a few times. This sequence joins TRBV5-1 and TRBJ2-1; 8 bases line up with TRBD1. Looked up from germline, CDR1 is SGHRS and CDR2 is YFSETQ. V lost 5 bases to trimming and J lost 5 bases; unmatched junction nucleotides: 9. The CDR3 extends over 15 amino acids. The CDR3 DNA reads TGCGCCAGCAGGTCCCCCGGGACAGGCGACAATGAGCAGTTCTTC. Its protein is CASRSPGTGDNEQFF. Combining the CDR3 with reference TRBV5-1 and TRBJ2-1 gives the whole variable domain KAGVTQTPRYLIKTRGQQVTLSCSPISGHRSVSWYQQTPGQGLQFLFEYFSETQRNKGNFPGRFSGRQFSNSRSEMNVSTLELGDSALYLCASRSPGTGDNEQFFGPGTRLTVL.

This clonotype has just a few counts. The chain recombines TRBV7-3 with TRBJ2-5; D perhaps matches TRBD2 (6 bases). This CDR3 has 16 amino acids. Germline values: CDR1 SGHTA, CDR2 FQGTGA. V was clipped by 1 base and J by 5 bases, with 17 bases between them. CDR3 sequence reads: CASSLNIGTGPETQYF. The CDR3 DNA reads as TGTGCCAGCAGCTTAAATATAGGGACTGGGCCGGAGACCCAGTACTTC.

This clonotype was seen only a few times. The V and J genes are TRBV7-9 and TRBJ1-2; D is unresolved. This CDR3 has 13 amino acids. Germline CDR1 and CDR2: SEHNR and FQNEAQ (reference sequence). Trimming took off 2 bases at V and 5 bases at J, with 9 bases between the two ends. CDR3 sequence (DNA): TGTGCCAGCAGCTTACCGGTTCATTATGGCTACACCTTC. Encoded protein: CASSLPVHYGYTF.